Sequencing of this TCR beta chain was carried out in a study of T-cell reconstitution after alpha-beta-depleted transplantation in children. Deletions cut 7 bases from V and 0 bases from J, with 12 bases between. In germline, CDR1 is LGHNT, CDR2 FRNRAP. The CDR3 is made up of 14 amino acids. A library of TCRbeta sequences, prepared with unique molecular identifiers, was generated. One entry per CDR3 protein results from TCRdb running MiXCR on the PCR reads. The sample records more than 450,000 distinct CDR3 sequences, around 19% being singletons. The source is a human donor who donated a stem cell graft to a child with acute lymphoblastic leukemia. The V and J genes are TRBV12-5 and TRBJ1-1; TRBD1 is a possible D gene (5 bases). The sample was PBMCs from the stem cell graft donor, taken from the stem cell graft. In DNA, the CDR3 is TGTGCTAGTGCCTGGGGGGGGATGAACACTGAAGCTTTCTTT. As protein: CASAWGGMNTEAFF.